This paragraph reports one T cell receptor (beta chain). This sample is part of a study of blood T cell repertoires in COVID-19. This table comes from immunoSEQ multiplex PCR, and its TCRdb copy is limited to in-frame clones, with some not included. This table holds tens of thousands of clones, roughly 76% found once. The clonotype comes from a woman of 80 years or more with active or convalescent COVID-19. Source material: peripheral blood.

The CDR3 region is CASSLFWGLSTDTQYF. As DNA, the CDR3 is TGTGCCAGCAGCTTATTCTGGGGGCTAAGTACAGATACGCAGTATTTT. The chain has TRBV7-8 and TRBJ2-3, with D perhaps matching TRBD1 (6 bases). Germline V lookup: CDR1 SGHVS, CDR2 FQNEAQ. This CDR3 is built from 16 residues. V was clipped by 2 bases and J by 3 bases, with 15 bases between them. The full variable domain, rest sourced from reference TRBV7-8 and TRBJ2-3, is GAGVSQSPRYKVAKRGQDVALRCDPISGHVSLFWYQQALGQGPEFLTYFQNEAQLDKSGLPSDRFFAERPEGSVSTLKIQRTQQEDSAVYLCASSLFWGLSTDTQYFGPGTRLTVL.